The 9 T cell receptor beta chains listed next were all sequenced from one sample in a study of shared clonotypes between healthy human individuals. The table came from immunoSEQ multiplex PCR; TCRdb's copy has only in-frame clones and leaves some out. The repertoire holds approximately 2,000,000 clones, with less than 95% as singletons. The sample taken for sequencing was naive CD4+ T cells from PBMCs. Subset specified: CD45RA+ positively selected. The receptors here all came from a young man in good health. Some clones in this sample may be carry-over from other donors' samples.

In nucleotides, the CDR3 is TGTGCCAGCAGTTACTCGAACAACCCTGGCCGGGGCGGAGCTTTCTTT. This gives the protein CASSYSNNPGRGGAFF. The chain recombines TRBV6-5 with TRBJ1-1; tentatively, D is TRBD1 (5 bases). Per the germline V gene, CDR1 is MNHEY and CDR2 is SVGAGI. V gave up 0 bases and J gave up 10 bases, with 21 bases separating them. The CDR3 has 16 residues.

J is TRBJ2-3 and V is TRBV2; D remains ambiguous. Trimming removed 3 bases from V and 4 bases from J, with 11 bases in between. The CDR3 runs 14 residues. The germline V gene has CDR1 SNHLY and CDR2 FYNNEI. CDR3 loop: CASSDLDMADTQYF. CDR3 in DNA: TGTGCCAGCAGTGACCTAGATATGGCAGATACGCAGTATTTT.

This clone occurred once. V and J are TRBV2 and TRBJ1-4; 8 bases line up with TRBD1. This CDR3 region has 15 residues. J gave up 13 bases and V 2 bases, and 12 bases lay outside the gene matches. Germline V gene sequence: CDR1 SNHLY, CDR2 FYNNEI. Here the CDR3 DNA reads TGTGCCAGCAGTGAACAGCCGGGACAGGAACAGGGACTGTTTTTT. It encodes CASSEQPGQEQGLFF. Based on the CDR3 plus reference TRBV2 and TRBJ1-4, the full variable domain is EPEVTQTPSHQVTQMGQEVILRCVPISNHLYFYWYRQILGQKVEFLVSFYNNEISEKSEIFDDQFSVERPDGSNFTLKIRSTKLEDSAMYFCASSEQPGQEQGLFFGSGTQLSVL.

This clone was found once. V gene TRBV19 combines with J gene TRBJ1-1; TRBD1 is a possible D gene (5 bases). Trimming removed 3 bases from V and 5 bases from J, with 16 bases in between. Germline loops: CDR1 LNHDA, CDR2 SQIVND (reference sequence). The CDR3 consists of 15 residues. The CDR3 nucleotides are TGTGCCAGTAGTATCCGCCTCATTAGGGGTACTGAAGCTTTCTTT. The encoded protein is CASSIRLIRGTEAFF.

This chain connects TRBV10-2 to TRBJ1-5; D unresolved. The CDR3 is made up of 17 amino acids. The V and J ends lost 10 bases and 0 bases respectively, with 22 bases between them. The V gene's germline CDR1 is WSHSY and CDR2 SAAADI. CDR3 loop: CAINLLAGRTSNQPQHF. The DNA of the CDR3 is TGCGCCATTAACCTTCTGGCGGGCAGGACTAGCAATCAGCCCCAGCATTTT.

The rearrangement uses TRBV7-9 and TRBJ2-5; 9 bases fit TRBD2. The V and J ends lost 5 bases and 5 bases, in that order; junction bases with no gene match: 3. Germline V lookup: CDR1 SEHNR, CDR2 FQNEAQ (reference sequence). The CDR3 contains 13 residues. The CDR3 region has the DNA TGTGCCAGCAGCCCGAGCGGGAGGGAGACCCAGTACTTC. It codes for CASSPSGRETQYF.

The gene calls are TRBV7-3 and TRBJ2-1; 9 nucleotides align to TRBD2. The V gene's germline CDR1 is SGHTA and CDR2 FQGTGA. This CDR3 region has 15 residues. The V gene end was trimmed by 4 bases and the J gene end by 9 bases; junction bases not matched to a gene: 10. CDR3 in amino acids: CASSSRASGATEQFF. For the CDR3, the DNA is TGTGCCAGCAGCTCTAGGGCTAGCGGGGCCACTGAGCAGTTCTTC.

This clone was detected only once. The V call is TRBV28, the J call TRBJ2-1; D is unclear. Germline-derived CDR1 and CDR2 are MDHEN and SYDVKM. CDR3 length equals 12 residues. The germline V and J ends were trimmed by 7 bases and 6 bases, with 10 bases remaining between them. CDR3 bases: TGTGCCAGCACCGCGTCTTTCAATGAGCAGTTCTTC. Protein product: CASTASFNEQFF.

The rearrangement links TRBV18 to TRBJ2-3; possibly TRBD1 for D (5 bases). CDR1 KGHSH and CDR2 LQKENI come from the germline V gene. This CDR3 contains 14 residues. V was cut by 3 bases and J by 4 bases, with 11 bases left in between. CDR3 bases: TGTGCCAGCTCACCGCGGAGCAGGGCAGATACGCAGTATTTT. Protein sequence: CASSPRSRADTQYF.